The table lists the clone carrying this T cell receptor beta chain with a few counts. This entry is derived from a study of technical replicates of blood from a handful of donors. Here immunoSEQ multiplex PCR was the method, and the copy in TCRdb shows in-frame clones only, minus some. The table records 75,000 to 95,000 clones, around 94% of them present only once. This CDR3 comprises 15 residues. The V end was cut by 5 bases, the J end by 1 base, with 15 bases between. Germline loops: CDR1 SGHNT, CDR2 YYREEE (reference sequence). Sequenced material: T cells isolated from PBMCs. This sequence joins TRBV5-4 and TRBJ1-1; D is ambiguous. The sequence was obtained from a human donor in good health. CDR3 in amino acids: CASSPPARGNTEAFF. The CDR3 nucleotides read TGTGCCAGCAGTCCCCCCGCACGGGGGAACACTGAAGCTTTCTTT. Looking up the rest from reference TRBV5-4 and TRBJ1-1 gives the full variable domain: ETGVTQSPTHLIKTRGQQVTLRCSSQSGHNTVSWYQQALGQGPQFIFQYYREEENGRGNFPPRFSGLQFPNYSSELNVNALELDDSALYLCASSPPARGNTEAFFGQGTRLTVV.